This T cell receptor beta chain appears in the sequencing data of a study of T cells after yellow fever vaccination. Study-level points and caveats: Abundant contaminating clonotypes from the bulk population could appear in FACS-sorted repertoires.

Many counts were recorded for this clonotype. Germline CDR1 and CDR2: SNHLY and FYNNEI. The CDR3 runs 16 residues. Germline trimming cut 3 bases from V and 2 bases from J; bases unmatched to any gene: 5. TCRdb re-called the 5' RACE reads through MiXCR, storing one row per CDR3 protein. Of more than 50,000 distinct CDR3 sequences in the sample, approximately 5.7% were seen once. The sequencing used PBMCs, either bulk or a sorted T-cell subset (CD4+, CD8+, memory, or dextramer-sorted; not recorded which), collected on the day of the yellow fever booster vaccination. The genes are TRBV2 and TRBJ2-2; TRBD1 aligns across 8 bases. The origin of this receptor is a man younger than 30 who received the YFV17D yellow fever vaccine. The CDR3 is CASSDQGAINTGELFF. CDR3 sequence (DNA): TGTGCCAGCAGTGACCAGGGGGCCATCAACACCGGGGAGCTGTTTTTT. Supplemented by reference TRBV2 and TRBJ2-2, the full variable domain reads EPEVTQTPSHQVTQMGQEVILRCVPISNHLYFYWYRQILGQKVEFLVSFYNNEISEKSEIFDDQFSVERPDGSNFTLKIRSTKLEDSAMYFCASSDQGAINTGELFFGEGSRLTVL.